The clone carrying this TCR beta chain has ten or more counts. Its specificity is not known. From the reads, TCRdb called clonotypes with MiXCR, one entry per CDR3 protein. The data show roughly 860,000 distinct CDR3 sequences, with about 30% seen just once and around 12% held by the top ten. This sample is drawn from a study of T cell repertoires in cytomegalovirus infection. The wider study: Used in the study were CMV epitopes, some recently identified and HLA-C-restricted, others well-studied and HLA-B-restricted. Evidence of both CMV infection and a matching HLA type came from public TCR beta signatures.

Study findings and constraints: Identification of carriers of CMV plus the relevant HLA was achieved through cumulative public TCR beta family frequency.

CDR1 and CDR2 (germline): SGHVS, FNYEAQ. The CDR3 length is 16 residues. Trimming removed 4 bases at V and 2 bases at J, with 14 bases between. V usage is TRBV7-6 and J usage is TRBJ2-2; either TRBD1 or TRBD2 may fit D (5 bases each). The clonotype comes from a human donor in good health (CMV status not recorded). Some clones in this sample may be carry-over from other donors' samples. This specimen was cultured CD8+ T cells from PBMCs, taken from culture after CMV antigen stimulation. In DNA form, the CDR3 reads TGTGCCAGCAGCTGGACCTTTGGGGGAAACACCGGGGAGCTGTTTTTT. Translating gives CASSWTFGGNTGELFF.